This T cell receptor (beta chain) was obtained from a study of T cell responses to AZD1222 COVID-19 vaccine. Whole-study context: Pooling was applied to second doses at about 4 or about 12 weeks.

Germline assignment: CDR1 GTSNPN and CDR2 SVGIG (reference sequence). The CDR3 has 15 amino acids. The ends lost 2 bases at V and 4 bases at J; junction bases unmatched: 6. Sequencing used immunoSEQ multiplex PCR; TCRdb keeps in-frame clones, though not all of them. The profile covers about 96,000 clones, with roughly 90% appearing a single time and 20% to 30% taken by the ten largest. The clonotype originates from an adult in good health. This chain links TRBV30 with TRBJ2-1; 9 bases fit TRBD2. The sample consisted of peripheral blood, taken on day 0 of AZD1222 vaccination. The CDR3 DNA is TGTGCCTGGAGTAGGCGGGGGGGCTCATACAATGAGCAGTTCTTC. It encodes CAWSRRGGSYNEQFF. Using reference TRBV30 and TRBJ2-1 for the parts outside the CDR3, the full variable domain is SQTIHQWPATLVQPVGSPLSLECTVEGTSNPNLYWYRQAAGRGLQLLFYSVGIGQISSEVPQNLSASRPQDRQFILSSKKLLLSDSGFYLCAWSRRGGSYNEQFFGPGTRLTVL.